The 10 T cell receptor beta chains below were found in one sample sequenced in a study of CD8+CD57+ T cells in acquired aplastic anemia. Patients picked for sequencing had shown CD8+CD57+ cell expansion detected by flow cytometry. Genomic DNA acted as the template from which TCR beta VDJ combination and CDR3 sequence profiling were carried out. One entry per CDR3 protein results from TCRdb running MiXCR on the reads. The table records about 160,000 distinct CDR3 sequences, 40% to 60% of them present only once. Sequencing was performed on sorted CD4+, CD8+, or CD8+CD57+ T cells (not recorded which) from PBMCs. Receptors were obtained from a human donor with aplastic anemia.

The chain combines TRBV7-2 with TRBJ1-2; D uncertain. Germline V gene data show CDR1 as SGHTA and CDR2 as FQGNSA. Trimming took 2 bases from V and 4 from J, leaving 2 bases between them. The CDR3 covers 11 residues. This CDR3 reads CASSLFYGYTF. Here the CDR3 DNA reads TGTGCCAGCAGCTTATTCTATGGCTACACCTTC.

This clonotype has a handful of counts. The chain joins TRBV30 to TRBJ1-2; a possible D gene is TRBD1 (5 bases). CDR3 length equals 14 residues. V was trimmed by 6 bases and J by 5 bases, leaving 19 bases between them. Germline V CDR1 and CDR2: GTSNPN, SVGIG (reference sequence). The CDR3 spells CACLSADGQYGYTF. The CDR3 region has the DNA TGTGCCTGTCTATCCGCGGACGGACAATATGGCTACACCTTC. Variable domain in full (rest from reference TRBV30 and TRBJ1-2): SQTIHQWPATLVQPVGSPLSLECTVEGTSNPNLYWYRQAAGRGLQLLFYSVGIGQISSEVPQNLSASRPQDRQFILSSKKLLLSDSGFYLCACLSADGQYGYTFGSGTRLTVV.

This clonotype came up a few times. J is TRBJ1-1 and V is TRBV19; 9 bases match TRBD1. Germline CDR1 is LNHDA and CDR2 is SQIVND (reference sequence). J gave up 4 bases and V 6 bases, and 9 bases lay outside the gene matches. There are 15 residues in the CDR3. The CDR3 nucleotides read TGTGCCAGTAGGTGGGACAGGGACGGTACCACTGAAGCTTTCTTT. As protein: CASRWDRDGTTEAFF.

This CDR3 reads CASSNGQRPNSPLHF. CDR3 DNA sequence: TGTGCCAGCAGCAACGGACAGCGTCCAAATTCACCCCTCCACTTT. The chain links TRBV6-1 to TRBJ1-6, with D perhaps matching TRBD1 (6 bases). The V gene lost 6 bases and the J gene lost 7 bases, with 16 bases spanning the gap. From germline, CDR1 is MNHNS and CDR2 SASEGT. The CDR3 length is 15 residues.

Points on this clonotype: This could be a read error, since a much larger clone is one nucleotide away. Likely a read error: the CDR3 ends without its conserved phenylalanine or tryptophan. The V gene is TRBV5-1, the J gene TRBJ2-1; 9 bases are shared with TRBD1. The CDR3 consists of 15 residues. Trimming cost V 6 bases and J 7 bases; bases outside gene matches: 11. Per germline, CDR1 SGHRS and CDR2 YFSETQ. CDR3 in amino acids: CASTPTGGLTNEQFL. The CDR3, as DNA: TGCGCCAGCACACCGACAGGGGGATTGACAAATGAGCAGTTCCTC.

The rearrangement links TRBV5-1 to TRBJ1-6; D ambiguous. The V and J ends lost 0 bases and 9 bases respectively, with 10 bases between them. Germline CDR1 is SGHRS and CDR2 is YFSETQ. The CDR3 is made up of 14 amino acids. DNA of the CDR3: TGCGCCAGCAGCTTGGAAGGGTTGCGTTCACCCCTCCACTTT. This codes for CASSLEGLRSPLHF.

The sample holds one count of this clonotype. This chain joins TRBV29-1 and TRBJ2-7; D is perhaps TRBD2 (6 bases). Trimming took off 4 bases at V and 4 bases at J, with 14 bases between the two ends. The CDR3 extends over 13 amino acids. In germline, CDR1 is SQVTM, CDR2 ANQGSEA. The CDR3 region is CSVVQEGKYEQYF. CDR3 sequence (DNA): TGCAGCGTTGTACAGGAGGGGAAATACGAGCAGTACTTC.

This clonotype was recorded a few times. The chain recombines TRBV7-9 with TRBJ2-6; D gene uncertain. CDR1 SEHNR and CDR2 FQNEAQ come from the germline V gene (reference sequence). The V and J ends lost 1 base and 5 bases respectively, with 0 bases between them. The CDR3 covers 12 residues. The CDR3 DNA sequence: TGTGCCAGCAGCTTAGGGGCCAACGTCCTGACTTTC. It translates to CASSLGANVLTF.

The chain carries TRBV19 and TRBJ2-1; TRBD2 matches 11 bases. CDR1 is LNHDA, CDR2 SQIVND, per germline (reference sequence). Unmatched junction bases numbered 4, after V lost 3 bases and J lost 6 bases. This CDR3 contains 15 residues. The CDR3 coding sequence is TGTGCCAGTAGTATGGTAGCGGGGGGGGTCAATGAGCAGTTCTTC. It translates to CASSMVAGGVNEQFF.

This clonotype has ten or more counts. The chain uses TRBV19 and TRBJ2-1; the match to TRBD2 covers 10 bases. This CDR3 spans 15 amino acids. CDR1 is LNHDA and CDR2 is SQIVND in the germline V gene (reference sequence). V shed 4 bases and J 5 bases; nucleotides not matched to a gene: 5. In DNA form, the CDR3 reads TGTGCCAGTAGTACAAGCGGGAGGGTTGACAATGAGCAGTTCTTC. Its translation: CASSTSGRVDNEQFF.